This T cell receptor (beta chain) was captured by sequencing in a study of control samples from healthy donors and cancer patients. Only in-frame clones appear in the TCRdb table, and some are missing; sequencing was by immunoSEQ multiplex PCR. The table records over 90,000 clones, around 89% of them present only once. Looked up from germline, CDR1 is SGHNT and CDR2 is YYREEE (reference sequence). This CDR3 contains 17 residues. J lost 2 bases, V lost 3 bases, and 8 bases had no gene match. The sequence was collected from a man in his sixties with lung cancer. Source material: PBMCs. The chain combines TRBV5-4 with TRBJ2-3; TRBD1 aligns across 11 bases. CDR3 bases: TGTGCCAGCAGCTCATATCCGGGACAGGGGGACACAGATACGCAGTATTTT. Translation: CASSSYPGQGDTDTQYF.